The sample holds one count of the clone carrying this T cell receptor beta chain. The sample carries other DNA sequences with the same CDR3. The data are from a study of shared clonotypes between healthy human individuals. It was across several immunoSEQ plates that each subset's genomic DNA was evenly split. Profiling relied on immunoSEQ multiplex PCR, and the TCRdb table lists in-frame clones only, not all of them. Of about 120,000 clones listed, around 68% are singletons. CDR1 is SNHLY and CDR2 is FYNNEI in the germline V gene. This CDR3 spans 17 amino acids. V was pared by 5 bases and J by 2 bases, with 8 bases of the junction left unmatched.

The chain recombines TRBV2 with TRBJ2-3; 12 bases are a match to TRBD2. What was sequenced was memory CD8+ T cells sorted from blood. As to subset: CD45RO+ cells pooled with CCR7-negative TemRA cells. This TCR derives from a woman younger than 45 in good health. The CDR3 sequence is CASSPRLAGDFTDTQYF. CDR3 nucleotide sequence: TGTGCCAGCAGTCCTAGACTAGCGGGGGACTTCACAGATACGCAGTATTTT.